This entry features one T cell receptor beta chain sequence. The data were obtained in a study of blood T cell repertoires in COVID-19. The table came from immunoSEQ multiplex PCR; TCRdb's copy has only in-frame clones and leaves some out. Of roughly 450,000 clones listed, less than 95% were seen once; the top ten hold 0.6%. Trimming took 5 bases from V and 0 from J, leaving 14 bases between them. This CDR3 spans 16 amino acids. CDR1 LGHDT and CDR2 YNNKEL come from the germline V gene (reference sequence). Participants spanned ages about 18 to 100 years and resided in some 22 US areas. Cohort 3 recovery required two negative PCRs, clearance, or symptom resolution.

This chain links TRBV3-1 (or the pseudogene TRBV3-2) with TRBJ1-3; D is unclear. The sample taken for sequencing was PBMCs or T cells enriched from blood (not recorded which). This receptor was obtained from a man younger than 30 who had recovered from COVID-19. CDR3 bases: TGTGCCAGCAGCAATCGACTTACTAGCTCTGGAAACACCATATATTTT. It yields the protein CASSNRLTSSGNTIYF.